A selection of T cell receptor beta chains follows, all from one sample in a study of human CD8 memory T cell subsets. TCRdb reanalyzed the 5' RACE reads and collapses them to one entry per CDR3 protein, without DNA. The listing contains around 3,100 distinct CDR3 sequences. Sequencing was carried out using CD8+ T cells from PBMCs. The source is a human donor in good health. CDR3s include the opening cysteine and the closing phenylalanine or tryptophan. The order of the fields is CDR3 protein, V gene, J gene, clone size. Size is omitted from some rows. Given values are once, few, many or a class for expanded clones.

CDR3aa: CASSQDSAYEQYF
v_gene: TRBV14
j_gene: TRBJ2-7
abundance: -

CDR3aa: CASSSTGTSGRGYNEQFF
v_gene: TRBV5-4
j_gene: TRBJ2-1
abundance: -

CDR3aa: CASSPHKGAGAYYSNQPQHF
v_gene: TRBV19
j_gene: TRBJ1-5
abundance: medium-sized

CDR3aa: CAGGHDLTSPGELFF
v_gene: TRBV7-9
j_gene: TRBJ2-2
abundance: -

CDR3aa: CASSLSLSGVLYEQYF
v_gene: TRBV27
j_gene: TRBJ2-7
abundance: medium-sized

CDR3aa: CASTNGLFTDTQYF
v_gene: TRBV6-6
j_gene: TRBJ2-3
abundance: medium-sized

CDR3aa: CSARDTTAAGAPGANVLTF
v_gene: TRBV20-1
j_gene: TRBJ2-6
abundance: -

CDR3aa: CASSPDRGLSGANVLTF
v_gene: TRBV6-1
j_gene: TRBJ2-6
abundance: -

CDR3aa: CSARDSGTANYEQYF
v_gene: TRBV20-1
j_gene: TRBJ2-7
abundance: -

CDR3aa: CASTKSGTFGNTIYF
v_gene: TRBV12-3/TRBV12-4
j_gene: TRBJ1-3
abundance: medium-sized

CDR3aa: CASSDWEDTEAFF
v_gene: TRBV2
j_gene: TRBJ1-1
abundance: -

CDR3aa: CASSALAGTDTQYF
v_gene: TRBV6-4
j_gene: TRBJ2-3
abundance: -

CDR3aa: CSATQPGQDFSPVF
v_gene: TRBV20-1
j_gene: TRBJ1-1
abundance: -

CDR3aa: CASSIDVRPVTGELFF
v_gene: TRBV19
j_gene: TRBJ2-2
abundance: -

CDR3aa: CASSVGSTNEKLFF
v_gene: TRBV2
j_gene: TRBJ1-4
abundance: medium-sized

CDR3aa: CASSLIVLLDGRPQDTQYF
v_gene: TRBV7-9
j_gene: TRBJ2-3
abundance: -

CDR3aa: CASSQDGAVETQYF
v_gene: TRBV3-1
j_gene: TRBJ2-5
abundance: -

CDR3aa: CASSPDSDYEQYF
v_gene: TRBV9
j_gene: TRBJ2-7
abundance: medium-sized

CDR3aa: CASLPQGGLYTGELFF
v_gene: TRBV6-2/TRBV6-3
j_gene: TRBJ2-2
abundance: medium-sized

CDR3aa: CASDGGLGEQFF
v_gene: TRBV4-1
j_gene: TRBJ2-1
abundance: -

CDR3aa: CSVDQGYYGYTF
v_gene: TRBV29-1
j_gene: TRBJ1-2
abundance: medium-sized

CDR3aa: CASSQDTGVGNEQFF
v_gene: TRBV4-3
j_gene: TRBJ2-1
abundance: -

CDR3aa: CATSDRTSGGAIIHTDTQYF
v_gene: TRBV24-1
j_gene: TRBJ2-3
abundance: -

CDR3aa: CASSLSRTGGQETQYF
v_gene: TRBV28
j_gene: TRBJ2-5
abundance: -

CDR3aa: CASSAEILGQGRDTQYF
v_gene: TRBV7-8
j_gene: TRBJ2-3
abundance: -

CDR3aa: CASSLTGTGTYEQYF
v_gene: TRBV5-5
j_gene: TRBJ2-7
abundance: -

CDR3aa: CASSLAGIEDTQYF
v_gene: TRBV7-6
j_gene: TRBJ2-3
abundance: medium-sized

CDR3aa: CASSQDARLAGNEQFF
v_gene: TRBV4-3
j_gene: TRBJ2-1
abundance: -

CDR3aa: CASLVGGRSNQPQHF
v_gene: TRBV19
j_gene: TRBJ1-5
abundance: medium-sized

CDR3aa: CASSKDRARTSFYEQYF
v_gene: TRBV11-1
j_gene: TRBJ2-7
abundance: -

CDR3aa: CASSLRVRRLTEAFF
v_gene: TRBV12-3/TRBV12-4
j_gene: TRBJ1-1
abundance: medium-sized

CDR3aa: CSASAPSVLYNEQFF
v_gene: TRBV20-1
j_gene: TRBJ2-1
abundance: -

CDR3aa: CASSLRPLGVGDTQYF
v_gene: TRBV7-3
j_gene: TRBJ2-3
abundance: -

CDR3aa: CASSLTENTEAFF
v_gene: TRBV5-6
j_gene: TRBJ1-1
abundance: -

CDR3aa: CASSPMSGQGNTEAFF
v_gene: TRBV18
j_gene: TRBJ1-1
abundance: -

CDR3aa: CAWASSGYTQYF
v_gene: TRBV30
j_gene: TRBJ2-3
abundance: -

CDR3aa: CATSIPGEHQPQHF
v_gene: TRBV15
j_gene: TRBJ1-5
abundance: medium-sized

CDR3aa: CASSLQQGPYNEQFF
v_gene: TRBV7-3
j_gene: TRBJ2-1
abundance: -

CDR3aa: CSARDYGAPAGAPYEQYF
v_gene: TRBV20-1
j_gene: TRBJ2-7
abundance: -

CDR3aa: CASSRGRTEAFF
v_gene: TRBV5-1
j_gene: TRBJ1-1
abundance: -

CDR3aa: CASSFFLGGTDTQYF
v_gene: TRBV27
j_gene: TRBJ2-3
abundance: -

CDR3aa: CASSLPAGWVQPQHF
v_gene: TRBV28
j_gene: TRBJ1-5
abundance: -

CDR3aa: CASSEAPLHQQFF
v_gene: TRBV2
j_gene: TRBJ2-1
abundance: medium-sized

CDR3aa: CASSLPRGPTYVEQYF
v_gene: TRBV28
j_gene: TRBJ2-7
abundance: -

CDR3aa: CASSWTSSHEQFF
v_gene: TRBV5-1
j_gene: TRBJ2-1
abundance: medium-sized

CDR3aa: CSGIRDGEQYF
v_gene: TRBV29-1
j_gene: TRBJ2-7
abundance: medium-sized

CDR3aa: CASSLVGNEGTGELFF
v_gene: TRBV5-6
j_gene: TRBJ2-2
abundance: medium-sized

CDR3aa: CASLGGGALETQYF
v_gene: TRBV10-2
j_gene: TRBJ2-5
abundance: medium-sized

CDR3aa: CASKSPQGSEQFF
v_gene: TRBV4-1
j_gene: TRBJ2-1
abundance: -

CDR3aa: CAWSTAGWFSEQYF
v_gene: TRBV30
j_gene: TRBJ2-7
abundance: medium-sized

CDR3aa: CASSLGYTEYNEQFF
v_gene: TRBV11-3
j_gene: TRBJ2-1
abundance: medium-sized

CDR3aa: CASSEAGGEGHQPQHF
v_gene: TRBV6-1
j_gene: TRBJ1-5
abundance: medium-sized

CDR3aa: CASSLMGETQYF
v_gene: TRBV7-9
j_gene: TRBJ2-5
abundance: medium-sized

CDR3aa: CATSFRTSGMDEQFF
v_gene: TRBV15
j_gene: TRBJ2-1
abundance: -

CDR3aa: CASSQVAGPRQPQHF
v_gene: TRBV4-1
j_gene: TRBJ1-5
abundance: -

CDR3aa: CASGLLFDSVVVSSYNEQFF
v_gene: TRBV12-5
j_gene: TRBJ2-1
abundance: -

CDR3aa: CASIVASGGTDTQYF
v_gene: TRBV2
j_gene: TRBJ2-3
abundance: medium-sized

CDR3aa: CASSVVGSSYEQYF
v_gene: TRBV9
j_gene: TRBJ2-7
abundance: medium-sized

CDR3aa: CASSLTDVVQYF
v_gene: TRBV7-9
j_gene: TRBJ2-7
abundance: -